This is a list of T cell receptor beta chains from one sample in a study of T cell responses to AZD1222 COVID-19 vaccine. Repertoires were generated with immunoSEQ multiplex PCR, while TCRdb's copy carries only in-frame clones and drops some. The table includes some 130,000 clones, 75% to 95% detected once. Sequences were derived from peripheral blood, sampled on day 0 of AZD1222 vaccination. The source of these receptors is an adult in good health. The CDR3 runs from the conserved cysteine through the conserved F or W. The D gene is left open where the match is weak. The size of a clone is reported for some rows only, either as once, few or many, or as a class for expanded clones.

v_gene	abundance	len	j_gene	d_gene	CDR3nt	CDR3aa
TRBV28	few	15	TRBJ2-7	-	TGTGCCAGCAGTTTATTGACAGTGAGCTCCTACGAGCAGTACTTC	CASSLLTVSSYEQYF
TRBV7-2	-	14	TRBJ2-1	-	TGTGCCAGCAGCTTAGGTGGGGGGCCTTATGAGCAGTTCTTC	CASSLGGGPYEQFF
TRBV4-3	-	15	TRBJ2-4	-	TGCGCCAGCAGCCAGGCAGATCTAGCCAAAAACATTCAGTACTTC	CASSQADLAKNIQYF
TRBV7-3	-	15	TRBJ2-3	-	TGTGCCAGCAGCTTAACAGGGTACTTCACAGATACGCAGTATTTT	CASSLTGYFTDTQYF
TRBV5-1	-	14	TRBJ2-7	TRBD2	TGCGCCAGCAGCCTACGGGGGGTCGCCTACGAGCAGTACTTC	CASSLRGVAYEQYF
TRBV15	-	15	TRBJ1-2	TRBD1	TGTGCCACCAGCAGAGATTTGAGACAGGGATATGGCTACACCTTC	CATSRDLRQGYGYTF
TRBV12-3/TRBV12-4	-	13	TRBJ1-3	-	TGTGCCAGCAGGCAGGGGTTCGGAAACACCATATATTTT	CASRQGFGNTIYF
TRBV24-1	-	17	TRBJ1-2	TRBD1	TGTGCCACCAGTGAGGGGAAGGGACAGCGCATTTTCTATGGCTACACCTTC	CATSEGKGQRIFYGYTF
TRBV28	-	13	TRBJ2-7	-	TGTGCCAGCAGCGTCCTCCCCCTCTACGAGCAGTACTTC	CASSVLPLYEQYF
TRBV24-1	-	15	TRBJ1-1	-	TGTGCCACCAGTGAATCGACACCCGGAGGGACTGAAGCTTTCTTT	CATSESTPGGTEAFF
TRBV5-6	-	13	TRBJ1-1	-	TGTGCCAGCAGCACGGGACGGTTCACTGAAGCTTTCTTT	CASSTGRFTEAFF
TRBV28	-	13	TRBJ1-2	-	TGTGCCAGCAGTTTTCAAGGGGGCTATGGCTACACCTTC	CASSFQGGYGYTF